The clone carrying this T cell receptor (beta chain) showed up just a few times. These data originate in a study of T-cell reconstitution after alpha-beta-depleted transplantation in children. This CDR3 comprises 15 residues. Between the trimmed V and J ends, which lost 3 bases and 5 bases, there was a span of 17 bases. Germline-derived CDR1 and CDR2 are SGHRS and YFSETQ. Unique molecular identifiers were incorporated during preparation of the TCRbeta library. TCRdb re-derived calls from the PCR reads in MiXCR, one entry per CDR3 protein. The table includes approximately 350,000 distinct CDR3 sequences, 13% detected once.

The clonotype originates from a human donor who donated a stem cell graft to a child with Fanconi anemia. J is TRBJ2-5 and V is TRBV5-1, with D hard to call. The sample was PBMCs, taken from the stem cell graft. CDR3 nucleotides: TGCGCCAGCAGCTCCTTACAAGCAGTCGGGGAGACCCAGTACTTC. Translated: CASSSLQAVGETQYF.